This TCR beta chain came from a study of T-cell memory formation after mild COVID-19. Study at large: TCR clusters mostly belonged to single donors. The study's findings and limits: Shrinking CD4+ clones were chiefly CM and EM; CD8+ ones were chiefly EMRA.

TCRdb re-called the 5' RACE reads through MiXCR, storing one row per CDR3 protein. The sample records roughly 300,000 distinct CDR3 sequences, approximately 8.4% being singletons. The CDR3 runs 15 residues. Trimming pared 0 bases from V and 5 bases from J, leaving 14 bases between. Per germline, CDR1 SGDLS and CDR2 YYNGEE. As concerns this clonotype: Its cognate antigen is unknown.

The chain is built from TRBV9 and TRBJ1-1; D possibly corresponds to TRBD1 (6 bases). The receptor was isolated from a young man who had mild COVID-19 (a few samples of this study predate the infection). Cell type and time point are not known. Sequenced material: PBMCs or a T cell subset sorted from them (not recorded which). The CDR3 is CASSVVDEGETEAFF. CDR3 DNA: TGTGCCAGCAGCGTAGTCGACGAGGGGGAGACTGAAGCTTTCTTT.